This entry concerns a single T cell receptor (beta chain). No antigen is known for it. The source of the sample is a study of OX40 agonist ivuxolimab in advanced cancers. Overall study results and limits: The study found that CD8+ T cells averaged more expanded clones than CD4+.

This CDR3 spans 12 amino acids. V lost 5 bases, J lost 9 bases, and 11 bases lay in between. Germline V gene lookup returns CDR1 SEHNR and CDR2 FQNEAQ (reference sequence). The investigators sampled blood at baseline, at cycle 4 day 1, and at cycle 7 day 1. TCRdb's copy holds only in-frame clones and misses some; the assay was immunoSEQ multiplex PCR. The sample lists about 46,000 clones; around 92% were seen once. Sequencing used CD4+ or CD8+ T cells sorted from blood, obtained in a trial of the OX40 agonist ivuxolimab. The chain couples TRBV7-9 to TRBJ2-1; D is uncertain. The sequence was obtained from an adult with an advanced solid tumor such as melanoma, head and neck, liver or kidney cancer. This CDR3 reads CASSRGASEQFF. CDR3 in DNA: TGTGCCAGCAGCCGAGGAGCCAGTGAGCAGTTCTTC.